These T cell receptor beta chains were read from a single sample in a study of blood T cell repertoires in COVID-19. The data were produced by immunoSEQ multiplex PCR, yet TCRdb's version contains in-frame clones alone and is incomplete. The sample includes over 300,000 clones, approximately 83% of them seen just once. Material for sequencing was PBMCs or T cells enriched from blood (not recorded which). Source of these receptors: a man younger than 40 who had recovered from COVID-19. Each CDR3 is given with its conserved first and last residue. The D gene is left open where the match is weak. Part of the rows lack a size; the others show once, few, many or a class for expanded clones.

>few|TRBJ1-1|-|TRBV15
CATSRDLRVKAFF
TGTGCCACCAGCAGAGATCTGCGGGTTAAAGCTTTCTTT
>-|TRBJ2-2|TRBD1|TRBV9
CASSVAGTGGTGELFF
TGTGCCAGCAGCGTAGCCGGGACAGGGGGTACCGGGGAGCTGTTTTTT
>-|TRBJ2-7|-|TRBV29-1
CSVEESYEQYF
TGCAGCGTTGAGGAGAGCTACGAGCAGTACTTC
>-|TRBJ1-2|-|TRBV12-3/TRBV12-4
CASSLAGGGGYTF
TGTGCCAGCAGTTTAGCGGGGGGAGGCGGCTACACCTTC
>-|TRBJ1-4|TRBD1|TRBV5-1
CASSLSPIRTGNEKLFF
TGCGCCAGCAGCTTGTCCCCAATACGGACAGGGAATGAAAAACTGTTTTTT
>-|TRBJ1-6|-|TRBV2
CASKLGGNSPLHF
TGTGCCAGCAAATTAGGGGGAAATTCACCCCTCCACTTT
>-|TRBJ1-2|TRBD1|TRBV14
CASSHADNRGGLFSYTF
TGTGCCAGCAGCCACGCTGACAACAGGGGTGGCTTGTTCAGCTACACCTTC
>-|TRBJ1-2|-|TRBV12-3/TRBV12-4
CASSPANYGYTF
TGTGCCAGCAGTCCAGCTAACTATGGCTACACCTTC
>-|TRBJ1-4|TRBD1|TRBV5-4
CASSSGGTAEKLFF
TGTGCCAGCAGCTCGGGGGGGACAGCGGAGAAACTGTTTTTT
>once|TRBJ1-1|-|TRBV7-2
CASSLTGPNTEAFF
TGTGCCAGCAGCTTAACAGGCCCGAACACTGAAGCTTTCTTT
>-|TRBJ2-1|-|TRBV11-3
CASSLEGGNEQFF
TGTGCCAGCAGCTTAGAAGGCGGAAATGAGCAGTTCTTC
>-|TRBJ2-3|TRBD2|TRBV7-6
CASSPRLAGSTDTQYF
TGTGCCAGCAGCCCTCGACTAGCGGGGAGCACAGATACGCAGTATTTT
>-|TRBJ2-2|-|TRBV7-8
CASSLSLTRNTGELFF
TGTGCCAGCAGCTTATCTTTAACTAGAAACACCGGGGAGCTGTTTTTT
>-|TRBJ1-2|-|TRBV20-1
CSAYRDYGYTF
TGCAGTGCTTACAGGGACTATGGCTACACCTTC
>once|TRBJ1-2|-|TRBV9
CASSQTRISFTF
TGTGCCAGCAGCCAGACCAGGATCAGTTTCACCTTC
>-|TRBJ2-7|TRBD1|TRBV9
CASSVQWAGGSYEQYF
TGTGCCAGCAGCGTACAGTGGGCAGGGGGCTCGTACGAGCAGTACTTC
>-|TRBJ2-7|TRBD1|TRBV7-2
CASSTRASQGAEQYF
TGTGCCAGCAGCACCCGGGCCTCACAGGGGGCCGAGCAGTACTTC
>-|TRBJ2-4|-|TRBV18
CASSPDRLSLAKNIQYF
TGTGCCAGCTCACCTGACAGGCTGAGCTTAGCCAAAAACATTCAGTACTTC
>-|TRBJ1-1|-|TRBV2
CASSLNTNTEAFF
TGTGCCAGCAGCCTAAATACGAACACTGAAGCTTTCTTT
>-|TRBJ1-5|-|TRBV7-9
CASSFTRNQPQHF
TGTGCCAGCAGCTTCACGAGGAATCAGCCCCAGCATTTT
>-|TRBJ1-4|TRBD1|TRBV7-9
CASSLFRDRPEKLFF
TGTGCCAGCAGCCTATTCCGGGACAGACCGGAAAAACTGTTTTTT
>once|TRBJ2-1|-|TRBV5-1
CASSPITGSYNEQFF
TGCGCCAGCAGTCCAATCACGGGCTCCTACAATGAGCAGTTCTTC
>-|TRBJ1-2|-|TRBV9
CASSVDSGELNYGYTF
TGTGCCAGCAGCGTAGACTCAGGGGAGCTTAACTATGGCTACACCTTC
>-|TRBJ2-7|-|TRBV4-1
CASSQDPSGDEQYF
TGCGCCAGCAGCCAAGACCCCTCAGGGGACGAGCAGTACTTC
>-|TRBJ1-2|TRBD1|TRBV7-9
CASSSNLDRAGVGYTF
TGTGCCAGCAGCTCGAACCTGGACAGGGCTGGTGTTGGCTACACCTTC
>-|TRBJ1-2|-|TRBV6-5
CASSSDSSNYGYTF
TGTGCCAGCAGCTCGGACAGTTCTAACTATGGCTACACCTTC
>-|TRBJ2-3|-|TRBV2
CASKNQGGDADTQYF
TGTGCCAGCAAAAATCAGGGGGGCGACGCAGATACGCAGTATTTT
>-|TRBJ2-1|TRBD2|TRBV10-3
CAISPSGGRNEQFF
TGTGCCATCAGTCCTAGCGGGGGGCGAAATGAGCAGTTCTTC
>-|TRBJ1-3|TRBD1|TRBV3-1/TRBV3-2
CASSHLGTGGNTIYF
TGTGCCAGCAGCCATCTCGGGACAGGGGGAAACACCATATATTTT
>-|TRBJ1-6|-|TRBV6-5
CASSYAGFGNSPLHF
TGTGCCAGCAGTTATGCGGGGTTCGGGAATTCACCCCTCCACTTT
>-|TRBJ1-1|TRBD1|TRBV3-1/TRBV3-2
CASSHRDRGAFF
TGTGCCAGCAGCCATAGGGACAGGGGAGCTTTCTTT
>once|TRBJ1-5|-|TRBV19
CATHPGEGNQPQHF
TGTGCCACCCACCCCGGGGAAGGCAATCAGCCCCAGCATTTT
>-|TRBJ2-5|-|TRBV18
CASSRREQTQYF
TGTGCCAGCTCGAGAAGGGAGCAGACCCAGTACTTC
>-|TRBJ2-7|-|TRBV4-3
CASSQGRVYEQYF
TGCGCCAGCAGCCAAGGAAGAGTCTACGAGCAGTACTTC
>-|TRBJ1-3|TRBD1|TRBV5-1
CASSRADRGPGNTIYF
TGCGCCAGCAGCAGGGCCGACAGGGGGCCTGGAAACACCATATATTTT
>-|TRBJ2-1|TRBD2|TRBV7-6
CASSSKGLAGTYNEQFF
TGTGCCAGCAGCTCTAAGGGACTAGCGGGGACCTACAATGAGCAGTTCTTC
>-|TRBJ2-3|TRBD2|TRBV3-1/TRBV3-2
CASSQEGGGGPQDTQYF
TGTGCCAGCAGCCAAGAAGGCGGGGGGGGTCCCCAAGATACGCAGTATTTT
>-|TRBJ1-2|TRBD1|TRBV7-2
CASSHWRGQGNYGYTF
TGTGCCAGCAGCCACTGGCGGGGACAGGGGAACTATGGCTACACCTTC
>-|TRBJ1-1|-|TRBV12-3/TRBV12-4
CASKPEWNTEAFF
TGTGCCAGCAAACCGGAGTGGAACACTGAAGCTTTCTTT
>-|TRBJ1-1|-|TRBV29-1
CSVELTGLNTEAFF
TGCAGCGTTGAATTGACAGGTTTGAACACTGAAGCTTTCTTT